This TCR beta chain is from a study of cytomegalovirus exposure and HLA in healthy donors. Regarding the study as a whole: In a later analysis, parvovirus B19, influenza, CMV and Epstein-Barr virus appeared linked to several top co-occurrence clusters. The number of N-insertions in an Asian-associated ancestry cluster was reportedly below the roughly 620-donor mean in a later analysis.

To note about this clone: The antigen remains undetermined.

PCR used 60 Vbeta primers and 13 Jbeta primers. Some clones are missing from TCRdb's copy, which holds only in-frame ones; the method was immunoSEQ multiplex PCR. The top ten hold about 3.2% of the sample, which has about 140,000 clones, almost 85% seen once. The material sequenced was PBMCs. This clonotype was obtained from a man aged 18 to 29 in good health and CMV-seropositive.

In DNA, the CDR3 is TGTGCCAGCAGCTACTACGGACAGGGGCATCAGCCCCAGCATTTT. Translated, it gives CASSYYGQGHQPQHF. This chain joins TRBV5-8 and TRBJ1-5, with TRBD1 matching over 9 bases. V shed 3 bases and J 5 bases; nucleotides not matched to a gene: 6. CDR1 is SGHTS, CDR2 YDEGEE, per germline. The CDR3 covers 15 residues.